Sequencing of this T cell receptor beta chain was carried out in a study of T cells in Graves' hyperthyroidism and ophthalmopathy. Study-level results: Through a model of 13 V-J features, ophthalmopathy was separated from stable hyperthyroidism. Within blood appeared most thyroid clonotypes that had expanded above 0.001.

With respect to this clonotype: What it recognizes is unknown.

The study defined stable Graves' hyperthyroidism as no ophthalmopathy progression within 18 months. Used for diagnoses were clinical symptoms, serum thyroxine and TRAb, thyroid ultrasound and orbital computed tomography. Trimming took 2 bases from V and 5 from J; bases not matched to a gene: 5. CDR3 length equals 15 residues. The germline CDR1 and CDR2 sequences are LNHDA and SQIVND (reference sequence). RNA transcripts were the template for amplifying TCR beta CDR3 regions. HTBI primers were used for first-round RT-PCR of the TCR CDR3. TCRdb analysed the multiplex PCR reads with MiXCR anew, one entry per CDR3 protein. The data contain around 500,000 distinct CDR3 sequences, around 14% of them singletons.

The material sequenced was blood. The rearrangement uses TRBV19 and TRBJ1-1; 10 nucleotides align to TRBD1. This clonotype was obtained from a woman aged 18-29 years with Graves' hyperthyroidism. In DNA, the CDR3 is TGTGCCAGTAGTATAAGTAGGACAGGGGGGACTGAAGCTTTCTTT. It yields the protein CASSISRTGGTEAFF.